This T cell receptor beta chain was documented in a study of blood T cells in healthy people across ages. Primed by a sample-barcoded 5' primer and a J-beta primer mix, a second PCR proceeded for about 7 to 11 cycles. TCRdb reanalysed the 5' RACE reads using MiXCR and keeps one entry per CDR3 protein. The sample consists of some 1.5 million distinct CDR3 sequences, approximately 30% of them appearing once. Drawn from each donor were 8.5 to 10 milliliters of peripheral blood. Per the germline V gene, CDR1 is SGHAT and CDR2 is FQNNGV. Trimming left V 6 bases short and J 5 bases short, with 13 bases between. The CDR3 consists of 13 residues.

This TCR was recovered from a woman in her thirties in good health. The sequencing input was blood. This rearrangement joins TRBV11-2 to TRBJ2-5; no firm D call. In DNA form, the CDR3 reads TGTGCCAGCAGTTCTAATGATGGGGAGACCCAGTACTTC. Its translation: CASSSNDGETQYF.